The 32 T cell receptor beta chains reported below all come from one sample, sequenced in a study of shared clonotypes between healthy human individuals. Method: immunoSEQ multiplex PCR; TCRdb's copy keeps in-frame clones and lacks some. The table records hundreds of thousands of clones, 95% to 97% of them present only once. The sample consisted of naive CD4+ T cells sorted from blood. This sample's subset: CD45RA+ positively selected. Receptors originate from a woman aged 25 to 39 in good health.

This clone has only one observation. The genes are TRBV6-4 and TRBJ2-1; the match to TRBD2 covers 10 bases. Germline trimming cut 0 bases from V and 10 bases from J; bases unmatched to any gene: 3. CDR3 length: 14 residues. In germline, CDR1 is MRHNA, CDR2 SNTAGT. The CDR3 here is CASSDSGLAEEQFF. In nucleotides, the CDR3 is TGTGCCAGCAGTGACTCAGGACTAGCGGAGGAGCAGTTCTTC.

The chain links TRBV7-8 to TRBJ2-1; TRBD2 might be the D (5 bases). V was trimmed by 3 bases and J by 7 bases, leaving 16 bases between them. Germline V lookup: CDR1 SGHVS, CDR2 FQNEAQ. The CDR3 is 15 residues long. CDR3: CASSFEIYGENEQFF. The CDR3 DNA is TGTGCCAGCAGCTTCGAAATCTACGGGGAGAATGAGCAGTTCTTC.

This clone was recorded only once. J is TRBJ2-3 and V is TRBV5-8; D is unclear. Trimming pared 0 bases from V and 1 base from J, leaving 3 bases between. Germline V gene sequence: CDR1 SGHTS, CDR2 YDEGEE. This CDR3 contains 13 residues. Here the CDR3 reads CASSLGRTDTQYF. As DNA, the CDR3 is TGTGCCAGCAGCTTGGGGCGCACAGATACGCAGTATTTT.

The chain links TRBV19 to TRBJ2-3, with D possibly TRBD2 on 5 matching bases. The CDR3 consists of 14 residues. V dropped 5 bases and J dropped 2 bases, with 11 bases sitting between them. From germline, CDR1 is LNHDA and CDR2 SQIVND (reference sequence). CDR3 protein: CASSLGDYTDTQYF. CDR3 DNA: TGTGCCAGTAGTTTGGGCGACTACACAGATACGCAGTATTTT.

The chain recombines TRBV28 with TRBJ2-7; maybe TRBD1 (6 bases). Trimming removed 6 bases from V and 3 bases from J, with 12 bases in between. The CDR3 loop spans 13 amino acids. Germline CDR1 is MDHEN and CDR2 is SYDVKM. The CDR3 is CASSQEGGYEQYF. The CDR3 DNA sequence: TGTGCCAGCAGCCAAGAAGGGGGCTACGAGCAGTACTTC.

Concerning this clone: Other DNA sequences in this specimen translate into the identical CDR3. The J gene is TRBJ2-5, the V gene TRBV5-1; D unresolved. CDR3 length: 13 amino acids. Per germline, CDR1 SGHRS and CDR2 YFSETQ. Trimming stripped 0 bases from V and 2 bases from J, with 5 bases between. The CDR3 nucleotides read TGCGCCAGCAGCTTGGGACCGCAAGAGACCCAGTACTTC. Its translation is CASSLGPQETQYF.

The count of this clone is one. J is TRBJ2-1 and V is TRBV4-1; TRBD2 aligns across 12 bases. This CDR3 spans 16 amino acids. The germline gives CDR1 MGHRA, CDR2 YSYEKL. V shed 2 bases and J 7 bases; nucleotides not matched to a gene: 6. This CDR3 reads CASSQPLAGGPNEQFF. DNA for the CDR3: TGCGCCAGCAGCCAACCCCTAGCGGGAGGGCCAAATGAGCAGTTCTTC.

This chain joins TRBV5-1 and TRBJ2-7; tentatively, D is TRBD1 or TRBD2 (5 bases each). Germline CDR1 is SGHRS and CDR2 is YFSETQ. The ends were cut back, 4 bases at V and 4 bases at J, with 12 bases in the middle. The CDR3 totals 13 residues. Here the CDR3 reads CASSTGPAYEQYF. CDR3 nucleotides: TGCGCCAGCAGCACGGGACCGGCTTACGAGCAGTACTTC.

A note on this clone: The sample holds other DNA sequences that translate to the same CDR3. The genes are TRBV18 and TRBJ2-2; 7 bases map to TRBD1. The CDR3 spans 15 residues. V was pared by 3 bases and J by 1 base, with 2 bases of the junction left unmatched. Germline V gives CDR1 KGHSH, CDR2 LQKENI. The CDR3 DNA follows: TGTGCCAGCTCACCCCGACAGGGGAACACCGGGGAGCTGTTTTTT. It is translated as CASSPRQGNTGELFF. The whole variable domain, filled in from reference TRBV18 and TRBJ2-2, reads NAGVMQNPRHLVRRRGQEARLRCSPMKGHSHVYWYRQLPEEGLKFMVYLQKENIIDESGMPKERFSAEFPKEGPSILRIQQVVRGDSAAYFCASSPRQGNTGELFFGEGSRLTVL.

The chain recombines TRBV5-5 with TRBJ2-7; 8 bases fit TRBD2. CDR3 size: 19 residues. From germline, CDR1 is SGHKS and CDR2 YYEKEE (reference sequence). Unmatched junction bases numbered 22, after V lost 3 bases and J lost 5 bases. CDR3 nucleotide sequence: TGTGCCAGCAGCTCCGGGAGGGGGTTCGCAGCGGGAGTCAGGAACGAGCAGTACTTC. Its translation: CASSSGRGFAAGVRNEQYF.

The CDR3: CASSPGNEWVTNGYTF. CDR3 DNA: TGTGCCAGCAGTCCGGGGAATGAATGGGTCACGAATGGCTACACCTTC. The chain employs TRBV28 and TRBJ1-2; D remains ambiguous. The V end lost 5 bases, the J end lost 6 bases, and 22 bases lay between the germline ends. This CDR3 is 16 amino acids long. The germline CDR1 and CDR2 sequences are MDHEN and SYDVKM.

This chain uses TRBV27 with TRBJ1-1; D ambiguous. The V end was cut by 2 bases, the J end by 5 bases, with 12 bases between. Germline V lookup: CDR1 MNHEY, CDR2 SMNVEV (reference sequence). This CDR3 contains 14 residues. The CDR3 is CASSLGSVLTEAFF. For the CDR3, the DNA is TGTGCCAGCAGTTTAGGTTCGGTCTTGACTGAAGCTTTCTTT.

The chain employs TRBV27 and TRBJ2-7; D gene unclear. Germline CDR1 reads MNHEY; CDR2 reads SMNVEV (reference sequence). The CDR3 loop spans 13 amino acids. Trimming pared 2 bases from V and 2 bases from J, leaving 7 bases between. CDR3 in DNA: TGTGCCAGCAGTTTAGGCCCCCCCTACGAGCAGTACTTC. Translation gives CASSLGPPYEQYF.

The rearrangement links TRBV27 to TRBJ1-5; D uncertain. The CDR3 is 14 residues long. V was clipped by 3 bases and J by 2 bases, with 8 bases between them. Per the germline V gene, CDR1 is MNHEY and CDR2 is SMNVEV (reference sequence). The CDR3 DNA reads TGTGCCAGCAGTTTCTTATCTGGCAATCAGCCCCAGCATTTT. It translates to CASSFLSGNQPQHF.

The CDR3 coding sequence is TGTGCCAGCTCACCACCACTGGGCAGAACTGGAAACACCATATATTTT. Amino acid sequence: CASSPPLGRTGNTIYF. The chain links TRBV18 to TRBJ1-3; D unresolved. The CDR3 runs 16 residues. CDR1 and CDR2 (germline): KGHSH, LQKENI. Trimming removed 0 bases at V and 2 bases at J, with 11 bases between.

The chain links TRBV10-1 to TRBJ2-3, with 10 positions matching TRBD2. The CDR3 totals 16 residues. Germline CDR1 and CDR2: WNHNN and SYGVQD (reference sequence). Unmatched junction bases numbered 7, after V lost 2 bases and J lost 5 bases. The CDR3 DNA is TGCGCCAGCAGTGAGCTTCCTAGCGGGAGCGTAGATACGCAGTATTTT. Translation: CASSELPSGSVDTQYF.

With regard to this clone: Other DNA sequences from this sample encode an identical CDR3 as well. The genes are TRBV18 and TRBJ2-7, with D possibly being TRBD1 (5 bases). There are 13 residues in the CDR3. Per germline, CDR1 KGHSH and CDR2 LQKENI. V lost 3 bases and J lost 2, with 8 bases in between. For the CDR3, the DNA is TGTGCCAGCTCACCGGGGCAGACCTACGAGCAGTACTTC. It encodes CASSPGQTYEQYF.

This chain connects TRBV9 to TRBJ1-4; 9 positions agree with TRBD1. The ends lost 7 bases at V and 8 bases at J; junction bases unmatched: 6. Looked up from germline, CDR1 is SGDLS and CDR2 is YYNGEE. This CDR3 is built from 13 residues. CDR3 region: CASAGTGSEKLFF. CDR3 sequence (DNA): TGTGCCAGCGCCGGGACAGGGAGCGAAAAACTGTTTTTT.

The DNA for the CDR3 is TGTGCCAGCTCACCAACGGCCACACAATCTGGAAACACCATATATTTT. Its translation is CASSPTATQSGNTIYF. This chain uses TRBV18 with TRBJ1-3; D is undetermined. Trimming removed 2 bases at V and 1 base at J, with 12 bases between. Germline values: CDR1 KGHSH, CDR2 LQKENI. This CDR3 region has 16 residues.

This chain joins TRBV2 and TRBJ2-2, with a tentative D call TRBD2 (6 bases). V was clipped by 5 bases and J by 8 bases, with 9 bases between them. The CDR3 loop spans 12 amino acids. Germline values: CDR1 SNHLY, CDR2 FYNNEI. The CDR3 sequence is CASSSRGGELFF. The CDR3 region has the DNA TGTGCCAGCAGTAGCCGGGGGGGGGAGCTGTTTTTT.

The chain couples TRBV19 to TRBJ2-2; weak D call: TRBD1 (5 bases). CDR1 is LNHDA and CDR2 is SQIVND in the germline V gene (reference sequence). Trimming pared 5 bases from V and 1 base from J, leaving 8 bases between. This CDR3 spans 14 amino acids. CDR3 in DNA: TGTGCCAGTAGTTCCCAGGGGAACACCGGGGAGCTGTTTTTT. This sequence encodes CASSSQGNTGELFF.

V gene TRBV6-6 combines with J gene TRBJ2-7; a possible D gene is TRBD2 (6 bases). The length of the CDR3 is 15 residues. CDR1 and CDR2 (germline): MNHNY, SVGAGI (reference sequence). V was cut by 9 bases and J by 3 bases, with 21 bases left in between. CDR3 bases: TGTGCCAGTGTTCGGGAGCCCCAGTGGGGCTACGAGCAGTACTTC. As protein: CASVREPQWGYEQYF.

The chain is built from TRBV6-4 and TRBJ2-7, with D perhaps matching TRBD2 (6 bases). The CDR3 covers 14 residues. The germline CDR1 and CDR2 sequences are MRHNA and SNTAGT. V was cut by 6 bases and J by 2 bases, with 14 bases left in between. The CDR3 here is CASRCLIAAYEQYF. DNA for the CDR3: TGTGCCAGCAGATGTCTTATAGCGGCCTACGAGCAGTACTTC.

The chain recombines TRBV19 with TRBJ2-1, with TRBD2 identical over 7 bases. The CDR3 has 17 amino acids. Germline V gene sequence: CDR1 LNHDA, CDR2 SQIVND (reference sequence). The V segment lost 1 base and the J segment 2 bases; nucleotides outside the gene matches: 8. CDR3 sequence (DNA): TGTGCCAGTAGTATAGGTTCTAGCGGCGGTACCTACAATGAGCAGTTCTTC. Its translation: CASSIGSSGGTYNEQFF.

In this sample, this clone turned up a few times. The rearrangement uses TRBV7-3 and TRBJ1-1, with TRBD1 as a possible D gene (6 bases). CDR3 length: 14 amino acids. Germline CDR1 is SGHTA and CDR2 is FQGTGA. Trimming removed 1 base from V and 3 bases from J, with 9 bases in between. Written as DNA, the CDR3 is TGTGCCAGCAGCTTAAACAGGGATCACACTGAAGCTTTCTTT. Translation gives CASSLNRDHTEAFF.

This chain uses TRBV2 with TRBJ2-2; D unresolved. CDR3 length: 15 residues. CDR1 and CDR2 from the germline V gene are SNHLY and FYNNEI. The V end lost 6 bases, the J end lost 6 bases, and 17 bases lay between the germline ends. The CDR3 loop reads CASSVTREWAGELFF. In DNA form, the CDR3 reads TGTGCCAGCAGCGTTACAAGAGAATGGGCCGGGGAGCTGTTTTTT.

The rearrangement links TRBV9 to TRBJ1-5; D is undetermined. This CDR3 region has 14 residues. V lost 0 bases and J lost 7, with 11 bases in between. Looked up from germline, CDR1 is SGDLS and CDR2 is YYNGEE. For the CDR3, the DNA is TGTGCCAGCAGCGTAGGATCGCTGGGCCAGCCCCAGCATTTT. Translating gives CASSVGSLGQPQHF.

The V gene is TRBV5-1, the J gene TRBJ2-7; D gene ambiguous. The CDR3 totals 14 residues. V was pared by 6 bases and J by 0 bases, with 13 bases between. Germline V gives CDR1 SGHRS, CDR2 YFSETQ. The chain's CDR3 is CASTFQPDSYEQYF. CDR3 DNA sequence: TGCGCCAGCACCTTCCAGCCTGACTCCTACGAGCAGTACTTC.

The J gene is TRBJ2-3, the V gene TRBV5-4; TRBD2 aligns across 14 bases. V was pared by 4 bases and J by 5 bases, with 9 bases of the junction left unmatched. This CDR3 contains 17 residues. Germline loops: CDR1 SGHNT, CDR2 YYREEE (reference sequence). CDR3 sequence reads: CASSPKTSGRDLDTQYF. The CDR3 nucleotides read TGTGCCAGCAGCCCCAAGACTAGCGGGAGGGACCTAGATACGCAGTATTTT.

The chain links TRBV19 to TRBJ2-3; 11 bases agree with TRBD2. V shed 10 bases, J shed 4 bases, and the junction held 10 bases outside the gene matches. The length of the CDR3 is 15 residues. From germline, CDR1 is LNHDA and CDR2 SQIVND (reference sequence). DNA of the CDR3: TGTGCCACCGCCAAACTAGCGGGAGTATCAGATACGCAGTATTTT. This translates into CATAKLAGVSDTQYF.

This chain connects TRBV5-1 to TRBJ2-1, with 13 bases aligning to TRBD2. The CDR3 runs 15 residues. Germline trimming cut 3 bases from V and 6 bases from J; bases unmatched to any gene: 3. Looked up from germline, CDR1 is SGHRS and CDR2 is YFSETQ. The CDR3: CASSWTSGSGNEQFF. CDR3 DNA: TGCGCCAGCAGCTGGACTAGCGGGAGTGGCAATGAGCAGTTCTTC.

Remarks on this clone: Different DNA sequences within this sample yield the same CDR3. The chain recombines TRBV30 with TRBJ1-5; D gene unclear. The CDR3 has 13 amino acids. The germline gives CDR1 GTSNPN, CDR2 SVGIG (reference sequence). V was shortened by 0 bases and J by 1 base, with 4 bases between the two germline ends. The CDR3 loop reads CAWSVRSNQPQHF. The CDR3 DNA reads as TGTGCCTGGAGTGTCCGGAGCAATCAGCCCCAGCATTTT.